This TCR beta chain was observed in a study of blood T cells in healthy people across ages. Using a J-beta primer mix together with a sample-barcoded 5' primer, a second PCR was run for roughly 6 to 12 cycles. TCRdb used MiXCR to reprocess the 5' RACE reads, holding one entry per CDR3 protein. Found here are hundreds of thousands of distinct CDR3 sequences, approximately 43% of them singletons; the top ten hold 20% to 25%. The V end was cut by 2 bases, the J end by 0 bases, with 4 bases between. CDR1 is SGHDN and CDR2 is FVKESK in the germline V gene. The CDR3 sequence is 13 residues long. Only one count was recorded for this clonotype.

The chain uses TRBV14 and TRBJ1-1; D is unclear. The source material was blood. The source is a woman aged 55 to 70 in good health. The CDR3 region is CASSQSVNTEAFF. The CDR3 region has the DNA TGTGCCAGCAGCCAATCGGTGAACACTGAAGCTTTCTTT.